The entry that follows covers one TCR beta chain sequence. The trim removed 6 bases at V and 9 bases at J, leaving 5 bases unmatched. The germline gives CDR1 MNHEY, CDR2 SVGAGI. The CDR3 length is 13 residues. Per the original methods: Reference gene primer amplification gave nucleated cell count estimates. Using immunoSEQ multiplex PCR, the repertoire was profiled, and TCRdb retains in-frame clones only, with some absent. From that table come the V and J calls and clone size; the DNA was used to work out D and trimming. The table lists 150,000 to 200,000 clones, around 83% of them singletons. These data come from a study of blood T cell repertoires in COVID-19. Study overall: Specimens from acute and convalescent COVID-19 originated in the United States, Italy and Spain. The analysed material was cDNA or gDNA that came from T cells, B-cell-depleted T cells, or PBMCs.

This chain joins TRBV6-5 and TRBJ2-4, with 10 positions matching TRBD1. The source is a woman between 55 and 75 years old with acute or convalescent COVID-19. The sample comprised peripheral blood. The CDR3 coding sequence is TGTGCCAGCAGAGACAGGGGGCTGAGCATTCAGTACTTC. Its translation is CASRDRGLSIQYF.